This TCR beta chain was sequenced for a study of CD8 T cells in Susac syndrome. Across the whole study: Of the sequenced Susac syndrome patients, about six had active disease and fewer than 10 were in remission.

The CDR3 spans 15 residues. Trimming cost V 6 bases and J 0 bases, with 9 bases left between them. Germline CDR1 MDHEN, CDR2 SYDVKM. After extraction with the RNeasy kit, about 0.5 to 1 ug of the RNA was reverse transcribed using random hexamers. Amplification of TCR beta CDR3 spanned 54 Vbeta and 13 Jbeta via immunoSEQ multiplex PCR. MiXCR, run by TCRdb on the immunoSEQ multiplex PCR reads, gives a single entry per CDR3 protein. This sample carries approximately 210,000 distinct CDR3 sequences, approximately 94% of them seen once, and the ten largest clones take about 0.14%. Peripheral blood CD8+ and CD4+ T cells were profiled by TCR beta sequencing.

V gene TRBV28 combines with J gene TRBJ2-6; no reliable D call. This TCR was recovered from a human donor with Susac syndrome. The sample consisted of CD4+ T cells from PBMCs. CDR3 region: CASSFAGSGANVLTF. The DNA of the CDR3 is TGTGCCAGCAGCTTCGCAGGCTCTGGGGCCAACGTCCTGACTTTC.